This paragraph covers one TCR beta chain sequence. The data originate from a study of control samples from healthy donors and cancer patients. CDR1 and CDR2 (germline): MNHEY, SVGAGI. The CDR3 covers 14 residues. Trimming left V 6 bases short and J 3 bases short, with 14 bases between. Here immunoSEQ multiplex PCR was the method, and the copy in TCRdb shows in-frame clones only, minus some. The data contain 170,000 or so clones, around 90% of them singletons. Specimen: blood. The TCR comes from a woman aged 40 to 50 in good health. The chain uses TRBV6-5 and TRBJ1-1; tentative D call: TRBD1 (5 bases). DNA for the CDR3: TGTGCCAGCAGCCCGGGGGGGGAGGACACTGAAGCTTTCTTT. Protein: CASSPGGEDTEAFF.